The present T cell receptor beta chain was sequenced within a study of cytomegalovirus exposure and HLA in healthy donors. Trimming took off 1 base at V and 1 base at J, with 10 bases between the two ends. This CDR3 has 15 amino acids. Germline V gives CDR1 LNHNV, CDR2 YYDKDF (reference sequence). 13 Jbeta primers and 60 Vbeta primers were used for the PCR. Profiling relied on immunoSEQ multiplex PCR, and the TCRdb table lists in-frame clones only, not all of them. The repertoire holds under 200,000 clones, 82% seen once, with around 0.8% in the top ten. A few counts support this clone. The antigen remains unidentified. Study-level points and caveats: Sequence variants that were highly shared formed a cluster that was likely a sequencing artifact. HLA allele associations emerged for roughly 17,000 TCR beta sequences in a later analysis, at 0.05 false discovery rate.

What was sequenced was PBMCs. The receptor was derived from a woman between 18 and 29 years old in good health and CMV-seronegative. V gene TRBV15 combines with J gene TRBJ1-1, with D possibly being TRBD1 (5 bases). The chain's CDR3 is CATSRGGTGNTEAFF. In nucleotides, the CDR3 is TGTGCCACCAGCAGAGGCGGGACGGGGAACACTGAAGCTTTCTTT.